The T cell receptor (beta chain) described here comes from a study of blood T cell repertoires in COVID-19. The CDR3 runs to 16 residues. V was cut by 2 bases and J by 0 bases, with 11 bases left in between. Germline CDR1 SGHRS, CDR2 YFSETQ. Measured with immunoSEQ multiplex PCR; TCRdb has only the in-frame clones, and not every one. The sample contains tens of thousands of clones, about 91% of which appear only once. Sequencing was done on a sample of peripheral blood. The rearrangement joins TRBV5-1 to TRBJ1-4, with D hard to call. The TCR sequence derives from a human donor with active COVID-19. The donor label of this sample is uncertain. The CDR3 reads CASSFYPGATNEKLFF. CDR3 coding DNA: TGCGCCAGCAGCTTTTATCCCGGGGCAACTAATGAAAAACTGTTTTTT.